This record looks at one T cell receptor beta chain sequence and its context. This clone was counted once. Its antigen remains undetermined. The input lacks base qualities; no much larger clone sits a single base away. Library creation used the immunoSEQ multiplex PCR assay. The clones in this table, taken by TCRdb from immuneACCESS, are in-frame only. Not every clone is retained; where verified, under half of the shortfall comes from an unresolved V gene, and the cause of the rest is unknown. The sample profile shows tens of thousands of clones; 80% to 95% of them were found once. The ten biggest clones cover 2.5% to 3% of the sample. The data stem from a study of T cell changes during pregnancy in multiple sclerosis (dated by TCRdb to the late 2010s). About the investigation overall: The study looked at changes in the T cell repertoire across pregnancy in women with multiple sclerosis.

Trimmed from V: 3 bases; trimmed from J: 0 bases; junction bases lacking a gene match: 2. The CDR3 has 15 amino acids, counting the end cysteine and phenylalanine. The sequence is cut down to CDR3 DNA, 45 bases in frame from base 1. CDR1 and CDR2, looked up from the germline V gene, are SGHNT and YENEEA. This receptor was obtained from a female donor in good health, enrolled as a control in a pregnancy study. Sequenced here: peripheral blood, sampled in the third trimester of pregnancy. The chain uses TRBV11-3 and TRBJ2-1; 7 nucleotides in the junction match TRBD1. Here is the DNA: TGTGCCAGCAGCTTCAGGGGGAGCTCCTACAATGAGCAGTTCTTC. It encodes CASSFRGSSYNEQFF.